The 13 T cell receptor beta chains listed next were all sequenced from one sample in a study of Ad26.COV2.S vaccination and SARS-CoV-2 variants. Clones were read by immunoSEQ multiplex PCR, and TCRdb kept only the in-frame ones, dropping some. This sample carries about 350,000 clones, more than 75% of them seen once, and the ten largest clones take 3% to 4%. Treatment reported: over 15 received Ad26.COV2.S at low or high dose, single or two shots; 5 received placebo; per-sample allocation not given. Day 63 following the first vaccine or placebo injection was when the samples were taken. The sample consisted of peripheral blood, taken in a trial of Ad26.COV2.S vaccine versus placebo. Every receptor here comes from a person aged 18-65 years who received the Ad26.COV2.S COVID-19 vaccine or a placebo.

This clone was recorded only once. This chain joins TRBV6-5 and TRBJ1-2; D perhaps matches TRBD1 (6 bases). V lost 5 bases and J lost 4, with 11 bases in between. The CDR3 length is 13 residues. Germline values: CDR1 MNHEY, CDR2 SVGAGI. The CDR3 DNA reads TGTGCCAGCAGTCCCGGACAGCTCTATGGCTACACCTTC. Translation gives CASSPGQLYGYTF.

This rearrangement joins TRBV27 to TRBJ2-7, with D uncertain. This CDR3 contains 12 residues. Germline CDR1 MNHEY, CDR2 SMNVEV (reference sequence). Trimming removed 4 bases at V and 4 bases at J, with 8 bases between. The CDR3 nucleotides read TGTGCCAGCAGTTCTGCGGAGTACGAGCAGTACTTC. Amino acid sequence: CASSSAEYEQYF.

The chain uses TRBV6-5 and TRBJ2-7; 12 bases fit TRBD2. The trim removed 6 bases at V and 4 bases at J, leaving 4 bases unmatched. This CDR3 is 14 amino acids long. Germline loops: CDR1 MNHEY, CDR2 SVGAGI. CDR3 bases: TGTGCCAGCAGGCGGACTAGCGGGACTTACGAGCAGTACTTC. It is translated as CASRRTSGTYEQYF.

The V and J genes are TRBV7-2 and TRBJ2-5; 7 bases agree with TRBD2. CDR1 is SGHTA, CDR2 FQGNSA, per germline. Trimming removed 3 bases from V and 4 bases from J; junction bases left unmatched: 11. The CDR3 covers 16 residues. The CDR3 loop is CASSLTGPPGGETQYF. In nucleotides, the CDR3 is TGTGCCAGCAGCTTGACGGGTCCCCCGGGAGGAGAGACCCAGTACTTC.

This rearrangement joins TRBV3-1 (or the pseudogene TRBV3-2) to TRBJ2-5; a weak D match, TRBD2 (6 bases). The CDR3 is made up of 16 amino acids. The germline V gene has CDR1 LGHDT and CDR2 YNNKEL (reference sequence). V dropped 0 bases and J dropped 7 bases, with 18 bases sitting between them. The CDR3 coding sequence is TGTGCCAGCAGCCAAGATCCTCAGTTCAGGCGGGGGACCCAGTACTTC. Protein: CASSQDPQFRRGTQYF.

This chain uses TRBV5-1 with TRBJ2-2; 10 positions match TRBD2. The germline CDR1 and CDR2 sequences are SGHRS and YFSETQ. This CDR3 has 17 amino acids. V shed 4 bases, J shed 3 bases, and the junction held 9 bases outside the gene matches. The CDR3 sequence: CASSPGPTSGDTGELFF. The CDR3 coding sequence is TGCGCCAGCAGCCCCGGCCCAACTAGCGGGGACACCGGGGAGCTGTTTTTT.

V usage is TRBV6-2 or TRBV6-3 and J usage is TRBJ2-3; 16 bases are shared with TRBD2. CDR3 size: 21 residues. CDR1 and CDR2 (germline): MNHEY, SVGEGT. V was pared by 5 bases and J by 1 base, with 15 bases of the junction left unmatched. The CDR3 region is CASSPPPGTSGGAYRTDTQYF. Here the CDR3 DNA reads TGTGCCAGCAGTCCCCCACCCGGGACTAGCGGGGGGGCATATCGCACAGATACGCAGTATTTT.

J is TRBJ2-5 and V is TRBV30; D call uncertain. The CDR3 loop spans 13 amino acids. Trimming shortened V by 5 bases and J by 2 bases, and 12 bases separated the two germline ends. Per germline, CDR1 GTSNPN and CDR2 SVGIG (reference sequence). As DNA, the CDR3 is TGTGCCTGGGACGTCGGATTACAAGAGACCCAGTACTTC. Translated, it gives CAWDVGLQETQYF. The complete variable domain, with remaining parts taken from reference TRBV30 and TRBJ2-5, reads SQTIHQWPATLVQPVGSPLSLECTVEGTSNPNLYWYRQAAGRGLQLLFYSVGIGQISSEVPQNLSASRPQDRQFILSSKKLLLSDSGFYLCAWDVGLQETQYFGPGTRLLVL.

This chain uses TRBV9 with TRBJ2-7, with TRBD2 matching 16 bases. Germline values: CDR1 SGDLS, CDR2 YYNGEE. The ends lost 0 bases at V and 7 bases at J; junction bases unmatched: 10. This CDR3 has 18 amino acids. The CDR3 here is CASSVATGLAGGPGEQYF. CDR3 sequence (DNA): TGTGCCAGCAGCGTAGCTACGGGACTAGCGGGAGGGCCGGGGGAGCAGTACTTC.

The chain combines TRBV7-2 with TRBJ1-1, with D perhaps TRBD1 (6 bases). Germline lookup yields CDR1 SGHTA and CDR2 FQGNSA. The CDR3 contains 14 residues. V was trimmed by 6 bases and J by 0 bases, leaving 11 bases between them. The CDR3 reads CASRTRGLNTEAFF. The DNA for the CDR3 is TGTGCCAGCAGGACCCGGGGGCTGAACACTGAAGCTTTCTTT.

The chain couples TRBV6-1 to TRBJ1-5, with TRBD1 identical over 7 bases. J lost 11 bases, V lost 2 bases, and 9 bases had no gene match. The CDR3 has 14 amino acids. Per germline, CDR1 MNHNS and CDR2 SASEGT. This CDR3 is CASSESGRGWAQHF. In nucleotides, the CDR3 is TGTGCCAGCAGTGAATCTGGCAGGGGGTGGGCCCAGCATTTT.

This sequence joins TRBV7-2 and TRBJ2-3; 10 bases are shared with TRBD2. After removal of 5 bases from V and 0 bases from J, the junction contained 8 bases not matched to a gene. CDR1 is SGHTA and CDR2 is FQGNSA in the germline V gene. This CDR3 spans 17 amino acids. In DNA, the CDR3 is TGTGCCAGCAGCCCTAGCGGGGGACCCCTAAGCACAGATACGCAGTATTTT. Protein: CASSPSGGPLSTDTQYF.

This chain connects TRBV11-2 to TRBJ1-4; possible D gene TRBD1, 6 bases. The ends were cut back, 3 bases at V and 8 bases at J, with 19 bases in the middle. The length of the CDR3 is 16 residues. Germline CDR1 and CDR2: SGHAT and FQNNGV. As DNA, the CDR3 is TGTGCCAGCAGCTTCTGGGGGGGGCACAAAGTAGAAAAACTGTTTTTT. Translation gives CASSFWGGHKVEKLFF.